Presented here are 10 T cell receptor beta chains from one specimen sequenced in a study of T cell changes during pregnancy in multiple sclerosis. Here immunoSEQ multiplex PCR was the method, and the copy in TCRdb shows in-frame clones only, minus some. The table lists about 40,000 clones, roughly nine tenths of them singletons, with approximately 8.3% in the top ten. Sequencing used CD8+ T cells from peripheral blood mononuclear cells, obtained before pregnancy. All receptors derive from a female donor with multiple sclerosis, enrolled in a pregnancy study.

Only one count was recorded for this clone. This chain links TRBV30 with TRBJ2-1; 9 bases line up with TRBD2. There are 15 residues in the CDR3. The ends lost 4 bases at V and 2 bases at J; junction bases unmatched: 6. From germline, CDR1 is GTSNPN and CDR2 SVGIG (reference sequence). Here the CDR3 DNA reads TGTGCCTGGACTGGTCTAGCGGGGACCTACAATGAGCAGTTCTTC. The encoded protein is CAWTGLAGTYNEQFF.

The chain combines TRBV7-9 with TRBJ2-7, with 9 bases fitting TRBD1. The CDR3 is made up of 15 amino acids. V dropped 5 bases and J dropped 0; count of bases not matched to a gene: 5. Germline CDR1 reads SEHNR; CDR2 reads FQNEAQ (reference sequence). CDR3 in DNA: TGTGCCAGCAGCCATACAGGGGGCAACTCCTACGAGCAGTACTTC. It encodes CASSHTGGNSYEQYF.

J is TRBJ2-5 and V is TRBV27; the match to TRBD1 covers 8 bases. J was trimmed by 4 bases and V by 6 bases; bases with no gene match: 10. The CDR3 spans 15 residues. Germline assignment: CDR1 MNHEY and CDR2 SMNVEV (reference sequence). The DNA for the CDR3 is TGTGCCAGCAGCCCCGACCAGGGGGCGGGAGAGACCCAGTACTTC. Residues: CASSPDQGAGETQYF.

The CDR3 DNA is TGCGCCAGCAGCCACACAGGGGATAGCAATCAGCCCCAGCATTTT. Protein product: CASSHTGDSNQPQHF. The rearrangement links TRBV4-1 to TRBJ1-5, with 7 bases aligning to TRBD1. V was clipped by 3 bases and J by 0 bases; unmatched bases: 2. CDR1 MGHRA and CDR2 YSYEKL come from the germline V gene. This CDR3 is 15 amino acids long.

Written as DNA, the CDR3 is TGTGCCACCAGCAGAGTAGAGGGAGTCGCTTTCTTT. It translates to CATSRVEGVAFF. The chain recombines TRBV15 with TRBJ1-1; D ambiguous. V lost 1 base to trimming and J lost 11 bases, with 11 bases between them. Germline CDR1 and CDR2: LNHNV and YYDKDF (reference sequence). The CDR3 runs 12 residues.

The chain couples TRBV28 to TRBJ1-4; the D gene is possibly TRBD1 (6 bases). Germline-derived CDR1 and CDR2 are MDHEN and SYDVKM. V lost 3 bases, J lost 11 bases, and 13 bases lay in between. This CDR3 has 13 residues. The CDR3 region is CASSFITGNKLFF. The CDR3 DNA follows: TGTGCCAGCAGTTTCATTACAGGGAATAAACTGTTTTTT.

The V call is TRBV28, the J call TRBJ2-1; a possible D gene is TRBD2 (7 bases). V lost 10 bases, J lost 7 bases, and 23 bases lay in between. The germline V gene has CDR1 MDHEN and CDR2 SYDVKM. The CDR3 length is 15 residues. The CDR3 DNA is TGTGCCATCCTGGGGGGGCAGGGTGGAACAAATGAGCAGTTCTTC. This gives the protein CAILGGQGGTNEQFF.

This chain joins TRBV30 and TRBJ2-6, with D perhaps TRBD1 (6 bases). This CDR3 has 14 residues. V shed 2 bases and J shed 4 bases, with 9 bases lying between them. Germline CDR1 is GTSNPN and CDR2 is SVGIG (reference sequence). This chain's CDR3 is CAWSTGSGANVLTF. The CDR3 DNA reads TGTGCCTGGAGTACAGGGTCCGGGGCCAACGTCCTGACTTTC. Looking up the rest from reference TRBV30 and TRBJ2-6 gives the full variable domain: SQTIHQWPATLVQPVGSPLSLECTVEGTSNPNLYWYRQAAGRGLQLLFYSVGIGQISSEVPQNLSASRPQDRQFILSSKKLLLSDSGFYLCAWSTGSGANVLTFGAGSRLTVL.

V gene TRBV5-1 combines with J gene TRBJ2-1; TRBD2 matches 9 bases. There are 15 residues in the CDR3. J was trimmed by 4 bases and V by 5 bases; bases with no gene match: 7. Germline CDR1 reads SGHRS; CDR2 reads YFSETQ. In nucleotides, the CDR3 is TGCGCCAGCAGTTTAGCGGGAGACGGGTACAATGAGCAGTTCTTC. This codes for CASSLAGDGYNEQFF. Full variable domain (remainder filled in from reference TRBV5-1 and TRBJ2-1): KAGVTQTPRYLIKTRGQQVTLSCSPISGHRSVSWYQQTPGQGLQFLFEYFSETQRNKGNFPGRFSGRQFSNSRSEMNVSTLELGDSALYLCASSLAGDGYNEQFFGPGTRLTVL.

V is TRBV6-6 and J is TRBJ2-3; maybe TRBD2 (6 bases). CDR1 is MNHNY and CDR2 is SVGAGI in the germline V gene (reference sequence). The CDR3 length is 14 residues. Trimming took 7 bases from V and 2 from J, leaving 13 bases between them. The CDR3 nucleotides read TGTGCCAGCATGGTAGGGGACTTCACAGATACGCAGTATTTT. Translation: CASMVGDFTDTQYF.